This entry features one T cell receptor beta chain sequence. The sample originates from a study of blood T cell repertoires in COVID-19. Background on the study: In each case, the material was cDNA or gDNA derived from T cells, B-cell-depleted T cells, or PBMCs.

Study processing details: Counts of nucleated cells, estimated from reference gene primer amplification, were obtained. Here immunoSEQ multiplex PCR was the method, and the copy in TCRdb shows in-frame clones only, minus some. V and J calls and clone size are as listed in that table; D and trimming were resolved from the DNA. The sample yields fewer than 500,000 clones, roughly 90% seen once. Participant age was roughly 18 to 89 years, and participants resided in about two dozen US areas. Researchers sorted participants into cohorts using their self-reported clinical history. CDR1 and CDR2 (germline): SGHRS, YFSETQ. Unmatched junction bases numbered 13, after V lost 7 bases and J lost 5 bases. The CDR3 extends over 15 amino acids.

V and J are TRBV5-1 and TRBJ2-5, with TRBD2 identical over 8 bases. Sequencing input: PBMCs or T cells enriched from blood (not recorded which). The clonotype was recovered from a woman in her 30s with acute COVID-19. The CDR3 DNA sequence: TGCGCCAGCGCGCGGGGGGCTGGAAAGAGGGAGACCCAGTACTTC. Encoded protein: CASARGAGKRETQYF. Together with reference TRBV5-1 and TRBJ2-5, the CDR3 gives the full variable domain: KAGVTQTPRYLIKTRGQQVTLSCSPISGHRSVSWYQQTPGQGLQFLFEYFSETQRNKGNFPGRFSGRQFSNSRSEMNVSTLELGDSALYLCASARGAGKRETQYFGPGTRLLVL.